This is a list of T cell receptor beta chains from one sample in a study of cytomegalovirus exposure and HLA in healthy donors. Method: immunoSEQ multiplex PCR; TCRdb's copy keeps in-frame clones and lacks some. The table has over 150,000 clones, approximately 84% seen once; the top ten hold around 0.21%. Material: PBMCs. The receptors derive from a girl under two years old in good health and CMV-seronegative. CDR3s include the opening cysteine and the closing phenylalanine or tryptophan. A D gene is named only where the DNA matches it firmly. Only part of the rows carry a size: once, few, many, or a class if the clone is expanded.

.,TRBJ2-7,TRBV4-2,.,CASSQDTYEQYF,TGTGCCAGCAGCCAAGATACCTACGAGCAGTACTTC
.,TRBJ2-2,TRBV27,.,CASSLGRAGELFF,TGTGCCAGCAGTTTAGGCAGGGCCGGGGAGCTGTTTTTT
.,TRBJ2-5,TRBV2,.,CASIHSIQETQYF,TGTGCCAGCATACACAGTATTCAAGAGACCCAGTACTTC
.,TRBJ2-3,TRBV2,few,CASGSWATDTQYF,TGTGCCAGCGGGAGTTGGGCCACAGATACGCAGTATTTT
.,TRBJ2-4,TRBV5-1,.,CASSWGRLGKNIQYF,TGCGCCAGCAGCTGGGGCCGGTTGGGCAAAAACATTCAGTACTTC
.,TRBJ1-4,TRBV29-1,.,CSVGRANEKLFF,TGCAGCGTTGGCAGGGCTAATGAAAAACTGTTTTTT
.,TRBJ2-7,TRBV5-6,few,CASSLLDRSFYEQYF,TGTGCCAGCAGCTTGCTTGACAGATCTTTCTACGAGCAGTACTTC
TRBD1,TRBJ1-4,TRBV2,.,CASSGGHNEKLFF,TGTGCCAGTTCAGGGGGCCATAATGAAAAACTGTTTTTT
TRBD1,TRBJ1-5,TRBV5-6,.,CASSFTGTGRILGNQPQHF,TGTGCCAGCAGCTTTACCGGGACAGGACGGATATTGGGTAATCAGCCCCAGCATTTT
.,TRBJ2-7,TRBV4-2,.,CASSQVPTDEQYF,TGTGCCAGCAGCCAAGTTCCGACAGACGAGCAGTACTTC
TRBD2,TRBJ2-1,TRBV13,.,CASSLRSGGAGEQFF,TGTGCCAGCAGCTTAAGAAGCGGGGGGGCGGGGGAGCAGTTCTTC
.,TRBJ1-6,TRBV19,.,CASSMRNSPLHF,TGTGCCAGTAGTATGAGGAATTCACCCCTCCACTTT
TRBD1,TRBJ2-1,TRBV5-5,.,CASSLAGQLIYNEQFF,TGTGCCAGCAGCTTGGCGGGACAGCTAATTTACAATGAGCAGTTCTTC
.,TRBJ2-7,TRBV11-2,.,CASSSTSYEQYF,TGTGCCAGCAGCTCCACTAGTTACGAGCAGTACTTC
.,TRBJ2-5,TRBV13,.,CASSFLPAGETQYF,TGTGCCAGCAGCTTTTTGCCCGCAGGGGAGACCCAGTACTTC
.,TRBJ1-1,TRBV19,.,CASSTQTAQNTEAFF,TGTGCCAGTAGTACACAGACAGCCCAGAACACTGAAGCTTTCTTT
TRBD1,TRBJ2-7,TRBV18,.,CASSPPTGGYEQYF,TGTGCCAGCTCACCACCCACAGGGGGCTACGAGCAGTACTTC
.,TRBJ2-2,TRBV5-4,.,CASSFGQLANTGELFF,TGTGCCAGCAGCTTCGGACAGCTCGCGAACACCGGGGAGCTGTTTTTT
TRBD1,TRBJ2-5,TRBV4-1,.,CASSRRTGNKETQYF,TGCGCCAGCAGCCGAAGGACAGGAAATAAAGAGACCCAGTACTTC
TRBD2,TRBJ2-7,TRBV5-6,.,CASSPPGGFYEQYF,TGTGCCAGCAGCCCCCCCGGGGGGTTTTACGAGCAGTACTTC
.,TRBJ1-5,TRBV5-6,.,CASSLDSSNQPQHF,TGTGCCAGCAGCCTAGACAGCAGCAATCAGCCCCAGCATTTT
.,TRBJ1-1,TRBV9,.,CASSTQGTEAFF,TGTGCCAGCAGCACACAGGGCACTGAAGCTTTCTTT
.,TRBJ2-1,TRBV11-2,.,CASSLGLVSYNEQFF,TGTGCCAGCAGCTTAGGTCTAGTAAGCTACAATGAGCAGTTCTTC
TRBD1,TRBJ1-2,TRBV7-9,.,CASRPPDRAVRYGYTF,TGTGCCAGCAGACCACCTGACAGGGCCGTTCGGTATGGCTACACCTTC
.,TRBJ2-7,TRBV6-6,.,CASSVASGEQYF,TGTGCCAGCAGTGTAGCGTCTGGCGAGCAGTACTTC
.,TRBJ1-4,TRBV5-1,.,CASSLFPSNEKLFF,TGCGCCAGCAGCTTGTTCCCGAGTAATGAAAAACTGTTTTTT